This TCR beta chain was sequenced for a study of blood T cell repertoires in COVID-19 (dated by TCRdb to the early 2020s). As for the study more broadly: Collaborator samples came from the United States, Italy and Spain and covered acute and convalescent phases of COVID-19. The material from the prospective study consisted of cDNA or gDNA derived from T cells, B-cell-depleted T cells, or PBMCs. Where available, HLA class I and class II types were taken from metadata supplied by the sample provider and were not determined by assay-based typing. Sample metadata almost always included a de-identified subject ID, COVID-19 status, age in years and sex. Samples came from the ongoing ImmuneRACE study (first 160 participants) plus 1,254 subjects from 6 global collaborators. The repertoires were made available in a free public database intended to serve as a resource for research on the immune response to SARS-CoV-2. Subjects who had been exposed to COVID-19, were actively infected with it, or had recovered from it provided the deeply sampled blood TCRbeta repertoires that made up the dataset. The full study reports these points: Clinical and demographic metadata were provided uncurated, with the amount varying by source and participant.

About this clone itself: Its antigen specificity is not known. Qualities for individual bases were not recorded, and no much larger clone is one base off. Other DNA variants within this sample encode the same CDR3.

In Seattle, one collaborating source enrolled patients while the infection was active and tracked those patients longitudinally over the course of disease. Whole blood was collected in K2EDTA tubes by collaborating institutions according to the institutions' own protocols. Collaborator samples were shipped for TCRbeta analysis as frozen whole blood, isolated PBMCs, or DNA extracted from either sample type. The immunoSEQ Assay, a bias-controlled multiplex PCR, was used to amplify TCRbeta CDR3 regions from genomic DNA. Per the authors' processing: Within the assay, amplification of reference gene primers was used to estimate how many nucleated cells each sample contained. To quantify the absolute abundance of each unique TCRbeta CDR3 rearrangement, sequence reads were collapsed and filtered. For each sample, productive Simpson clonality was calculated as the square root of Simpson's diversity index over productive rearrangements. Here the immuneACCESS table is served through TCRdb, limited to in-frame sequences with V and J called. Missing clones are a known gap in these copies; in checked studies unresolved V genes cover under half, and the rest lacks a known reason. V, J and clone size derive from that table, while D and trimming were established from the DNA sequence. The sample contains fewer than 250,000 clones, about 85% of them found a single time. 8% to 11% of the sample goes to the ten largest clones.

The germline V gene provides CDR1 MDHEN and CDR2 SYDVKM. Including cysteine and phenylalanine, the CDR3 has 15 amino acids. Here the CDR3 DNA is all that survives: 45 bases in frame from base 1. V is pared back by 2 bases and J by 0 bases, with 11 bases lying between the germline termini. The chain uses TRBV28 and TRBJ2-7, and TRBD1 may be the D gene, going by 7 matching bases. The sequenced sample consisted of peripheral blood. The TCR sequence derives from a woman of 80 years or more with COVID-19, enrolled during active disease. The DNA sequence is TGTGCCAGCAGTTTAGGAGGGGGCGCCTCCTACGAGCAGTACTTC. The translation is CASSLGGGASYEQYF.